This T cell receptor beta chain is drawn from a study of blood T cell repertoires in COVID-19. Study at large: Samples taken during acute and convalescent COVID-19 were collected in the United States, Italy and Spain. T cells, B-cell-depleted T cells, or PBMCs supplied cDNA or gDNA.

The V gene's germline CDR1 is SGHRS and CDR2 YFSETQ. The CDR3 covers 14 residues. The ends lost 4 bases at V and 9 bases at J; junction bases unmatched: 9. Clones were sequenced by immunoSEQ multiplex PCR, and TCRdb holds only the in-frame ones, with some missing. The sample contains 200,000 to 250,000 clones, around 80% of which appear only once. Allocation to cohorts depended on clinical history reported by the participants. The TCR comes from a man in his thirties or forties with acute COVID-19. Sequencing input: PBMCs or T cells enriched from blood (not recorded which). The chain carries TRBV5-1 and TRBJ2-1; the match to TRBD1 covers 8 bases. For the CDR3, the DNA is TGCGCCAGCAGCCGGTGGACAGGGCGGGGTGAGCAGTTCTTC. It yields the protein CASSRWTGRGEQFF.